This T cell receptor (beta chain) was recovered during a study of T cell repertoires in cytomegalovirus infection. The CDR3 totals 13 residues. Trimming removed 1 base from V and 8 bases from J, with 12 bases in between. CDR1 DFQATT and CDR2 SNEGSKA come from the germline V gene (reference sequence). From the reads, TCRdb called clonotypes with MiXCR, one entry per CDR3 protein. The sample yields some 590,000 distinct CDR3 sequences, 35% to 50% seen once. This clonotype was counted only a few times. Its antigen remains unknown. Material: cultured PBMCs, obtained from culture after CMV antigen stimulation. The gene calls are TRBV20-1 and TRBJ2-4; perhaps TRBD2 as D (5 bases). This TCR was sampled from a human donor in good health (CMV status not recorded). Some clones in this sample may be carry-over from other donors' samples. The CDR3 region is CSARGPLGDIQYF. CDR3 DNA sequence: TGCAGTGCTAGAGGACCACTAGGCGACATTCAGTACTTC.